The 27 T cell receptor beta chains below come from one sample, sequenced in a study of T cell responses to AZD1222 COVID-19 vaccine. Sequenced by immunoSEQ multiplex PCR; TCRdb stores in-frame clones only, minus some. This sample has some 120,000 clones, with 75% to 90% found just once. This specimen was peripheral blood, taken on day 0 of MenACWY control vaccination. The receptors were sampled from an adult in good health.

This chain uses TRBV3-1 (or the pseudogene TRBV3-2) with TRBJ1-5; D ambiguous. Germline CDR1 reads LGHDT; CDR2 reads YNNKEL (reference sequence). V was pared by 1 base and J by 0 bases, with 16 bases between. There are 18 residues in the CDR3. CDR3 bases: TGTGCCAGCAGCCAAGGCCCCTCGGCAGCTTATAGCAATCAGCCCCAGCATTTT. Encoded protein: CASSQGPSAAYSNQPQHF.

The J gene is TRBJ2-7, the V gene TRBV29-1; the match to TRBD1 covers 12 bases. The length of the CDR3 is 12 residues. Unmatched junction bases numbered 3, after V lost 7 bases and J lost 5 bases. Germline-derived CDR1 and CDR2 are SQVTM and ANQGSEA. DNA for the CDR3: TGCAGCGCCGGGACAGGGGGCAACGAGCAGTACTTC. Its protein product is CSAGTGGNEQYF.

This chain connects TRBV19 to TRBJ1-2; 8 nucleotides match TRBD1. Per germline, CDR1 LNHDA and CDR2 SQIVND (reference sequence). The CDR3 loop spans 14 amino acids. V was pared by 6 bases and J by 5 bases, with 8 bases of the junction left unmatched. As DNA, the CDR3 is TGTGCCAGTAGCCCCCCGGACAGGGTTTATGGCTACACCTTC. It translates to CASSPPDRVYGYTF.

The chain couples TRBV4-1 to TRBJ2-3, with 7 nucleotides matching TRBD2. V shed 4 bases, J shed 4 bases, and the junction held 11 bases outside the gene matches. CDR3 size: 16 residues. Germline CDR1 and CDR2: MGHRA and YSYEKL. CDR3 residues: CASSLQTSRPSDTQYF. The CDR3 bases are TGCGCCAGCAGCCTCCAGACTAGCAGGCCCTCAGATACGCAGTATTTT.

The rearrangement joins TRBV12-3 or TRBV12-4 to TRBJ2-1, with D perhaps matching TRBD2 (6 bases). The CDR3 has 13 amino acids. Trimming took 6 bases from V and 1 from J, leaving 7 bases between them. CDR3 amino acids: CASRGGSYNEQFF. CDR3 DNA sequence: TGTGCCAGCAGGGGGGGTTCCTACAATGAGCAGTTCTTC.

This chain uses TRBV7-2 with TRBJ2-1; TRBD2 matches at 11 bases. Looked up from germline, CDR1 is SGHTA and CDR2 is FQGNSA. The CDR3 consists of 15 residues. The ends lost 1 base at V and 8 bases at J; junction bases unmatched: 4. In DNA, the CDR3 is TGTGCCAGCAGCTTAGTAGCGGGAGGGCCCTATGAGCAGTTCTTC. The encoded protein is CASSLVAGGPYEQFF.

The chain has TRBV11-2 and TRBJ1-5; TRBD1 matches at 8 bases. This CDR3 contains 15 residues. V trimming: 2 bases; J trimming: 5 bases; junction bases outside the gene matches: 5. Germline V gene lookup returns CDR1 SGHAT and CDR2 FQNNGV. Written as DNA, the CDR3 is TGTGCCAGCAGCTTATCAGGGGGCAGGCATCAGCCCCAGCATTTT. Translating gives CASSLSGGRHQPQHF. The full variable domain, completed using reference TRBV11-2 and TRBJ1-5, is EAGVAQSPRYKIIEKRQSVAFWCNPISGHATLYWYQQILGQGPKLLIQFQNNGVVDDSQLPKDRFSAERLKGVDSTLKIQPAKLEDSAVYLCASSLSGGRHQPQHFGDGTRLSIL.

This clone came up once. V is TRBV18 and J is TRBJ1-1; D not certain. There are 14 residues in the CDR3. The germline V gene encodes CDR1 KGHSH and CDR2 LQKENI. Trimming left V 2 bases short and J 1 base short, with 8 bases between. As DNA, the CDR3 is TGTGCCAGCTCACCAGCTCAGAAGAACACTGAAGCTTTCTTT. It yields the protein CASSPAQKNTEAFF.

The rearrangement joins TRBV7-9 to TRBJ1-2, with a possible D match to TRBD1 (6 bases). Trimming cost V 5 bases and J 2 bases, with 15 bases left between them. The CDR3 sequence is 15 residues long. Germline CDR1 is SEHNR and CDR2 is FQNEAQ (reference sequence). CDR3 sequence: CASSLGAGANYGYTF. CDR3 DNA sequence: TGTGCCAGCAGCCTAGGGGCAGGGGCGAACTATGGCTACACCTTC.

This clone was counted a few times. The chain couples TRBV28 to TRBJ2-7, with D hard to call. Trimming took off 6 bases at V and 2 bases at J, with 20 bases between the two ends. Germline V gives CDR1 MDHEN, CDR2 SYDVKM. The CDR3 has 16 residues. In nucleotides, the CDR3 is TGTGCCAGCAGGTTAACAAGAGGTTATGGCACCTACGAGCAGTACTTC. This sequence encodes CASRLTRGYGTYEQYF.

The chain links TRBV7-2 to TRBJ1-1; D perhaps matches TRBD1 (5 bases). Germline-derived CDR1 and CDR2 are SGHTA and FQGNSA. The CDR3 contains 13 residues. Trimming took 8 bases from V and 5 from J, leaving 15 bases between them. Here the CDR3 reads CASSGGRRTEAFF. The CDR3 DNA reads TGTGCCAGCTCCGGGGGTAGAAGGACTGAAGCTTTCTTT.

The chain joins TRBV21-1 to TRBJ2-1. TRBV21-1 is described as a pseudogene. The CDR3 spans 11 residues. Written as DNA, the CDR3 is TGTGCCAGCAGCGTCGGCGATGAGCAGTTCTTC. It is translated as CASSVGDEQFF.

This sequence joins TRBV28 and TRBJ1-2, with D perhaps matching TRBD1 (5 bases). Germline loops: CDR1 MDHEN, CDR2 SYDVKM. CDR3 length equals 16 residues. V lost 2 bases, J lost 2 bases, and 15 bases lay in between. In DNA form, the CDR3 reads TGTGCCAGCAGTTTAGGATCCCCTCAGGGAAACTATGGCTACACCTTC. Protein: CASSLGSPQGNYGYTF.

The CDR3 sequence: CASSYDRGLSYEQYF. The CDR3 nucleotides read TGCGCCAGCAGCTACGACAGGGGGCTCTCCTACGAGCAGTACTTC. V usage is TRBV5-1 and J usage is TRBJ2-7, with 10 bases lining up with TRBD1. This CDR3 is built from 15 residues. The V and J ends lost 3 bases and 0 bases, in that order; junction bases with no gene match: 3. Germline V gene data show CDR1 as SGHRS and CDR2 as YFSETQ.

V usage is TRBV7-9 and J usage is TRBJ2-3; 7 nucleotides match TRBD2. V shed 0 bases, J shed 6 bases, and the junction held 3 bases outside the gene matches. The CDR3 loop spans 14 amino acids. In germline, CDR1 is SEHNR, CDR2 FQNEAQ (reference sequence). CDR3 bases: TGTGCCAGCAGCTTAGCAGGACTAGTGGATACGCAGTATTTT. Its protein product is CASSLAGLVDTQYF. The full variable domain, rest sourced from reference TRBV7-9 and TRBJ2-3, is DTGVSQNPRHKITKRGQNVTFRCDPISEHNRLYWYRQTLGQGPEFLTYFQNEAQLEKSRLLSDRFSAERPKGSFSTLEIQRTEQGDSAMYLCASSLAGLVDTQYFGPGTRLTVL.

This clone was detected ten times or more. The chain recombines TRBV5-5 with TRBJ1-6; no definite D call. The germline V and J ends were trimmed by 4 bases and 8 bases, with 22 bases remaining between them. This CDR3 is 17 amino acids long. The V gene's germline CDR1 is SGHKS and CDR2 YYEKEE (reference sequence). As DNA, the CDR3 is TGTGCCAGCAGCGCCCAAGTTTATTCGGGAGGGCATTCACCCCTCCACTTT. This codes for CASSAQVYSGGHSPLHF.

The chain carries TRBV19 and TRBJ1-3; D call uncertain. This CDR3 is built from 16 residues. Germline V gene lookup returns CDR1 LNHDA and CDR2 SQIVND (reference sequence). Between the trimmed V and J ends, which lost 10 bases and 0 bases, there was a span of 19 bases. CDR3 sequence reads: CATEKSRIRSGNTIYF. DNA for the CDR3: TGTGCCACCGAAAAAAGCAGAATCCGCTCTGGAAACACCATATATTTT.

This sequence joins TRBV11-3 and TRBJ2-2, with D possibly being TRBD1 or TRBD2 (6 bases each). V gave up 7 bases and J gave up 5 bases, with 11 bases separating them. The germline V gene has CDR1 SGHNT and CDR2 YENEEA. The CDR3 totals 13 residues. CDR3: CASTKGGTGELFF. DNA of the CDR3: TGTGCCAGCACCAAGGGGGGTACCGGGGAGCTGTTTTTT. Supplemented by reference TRBV11-3 and TRBJ2-2, the full variable domain reads EAGVVQSPRYKIIEKKQPVAFWCNPISGHNTLYWYLQNLGQGPELLIRYENEEAVDDSQLPKDRFSAERLKGVDSTLKIQPAELGDSAVYLCASTKGGTGELFFGEGSRLTVL.

The chain recombines TRBV7-9 with TRBJ2-1; 7 positions match TRBD2. The V segment lost 1 base and the J segment 0 bases; nucleotides outside the gene matches: 9. The CDR3 covers 18 residues. CDR1 and CDR2 from the germline V gene are SEHNR and FQNEAQ (reference sequence). CDR3 region: CASSLEGGSAGSYNEQFF. The DNA for the CDR3 is TGTGCCAGCAGCTTAGAGGGAGGGTCGGCGGGCTCCTACAATGAGCAGTTCTTC.

The V gene is TRBV5-1, the J gene TRBJ1-2, with unresolved D. The CDR3 has 15 amino acids. Trimming removed 0 bases from V and 8 bases from J, with 17 bases in between. Germline V gene sequence: CDR1 SGHRS, CDR2 YFSETQ. CDR3 sequence (DNA): TGCGCCAGCAGCTTGGCCGAGAATTTTCGCGGAGGCTACACCTTC. Translation gives CASSLAENFRGGYTF.

The chain carries TRBV5-1 and TRBJ2-7; TRBD1 matches at 9 bases. Germline V gene sequence: CDR1 SGHRS, CDR2 YFSETQ. J lost 6 bases, V lost 2 bases, and 6 bases had no gene match. CDR3 length equals 14 residues. CDR3 coding DNA: TGCGCCAGCAGCTTCGGGACAGGGAGTACCGAGCAGTACTTC. Translation gives CASSFGTGSTEQYF.

This CDR3 is CASRVYREGYGYTF. The CDR3 DNA sequence: TGTGCCAGCAGAGTTTACAGGGAGGGCTATGGCTACACCTTC. The V gene is TRBV6-5, the J gene TRBJ1-2; perhaps TRBD1 as D (6 bases). CDR1 is MNHEY and CDR2 is SVGAGI in the germline V gene. V dropped 6 bases and J dropped 4 bases, with 15 bases sitting between them. CDR3 size: 14 residues.

V is TRBV18 and J is TRBJ2-1; no reliable D call. The CDR3 covers 14 residues. In germline, CDR1 is KGHSH, CDR2 LQKENI. Trimming took 2 bases from V and 9 from J, leaving 14 bases between them. The CDR3 loop reads CASSPSISDVEQFF. Here the CDR3 DNA reads TGTGCCAGCTCACCATCTATTTCGGACGTTGAGCAGTTCTTC.

This rearrangement joins TRBV11-3 to TRBJ2-3; D is perhaps TRBD1 or TRBD2 (7 bases each). The CDR3 has 15 amino acids. Germline loops: CDR1 SGHNT, CDR2 YENEEA. Trimming removed 4 bases from V and 3 bases from J, with 14 bases in between. The CDR3, as DNA: TGTGCCAGCAGCTCCAGGGGGGGGTGGACAGATACGCAGTATTTT. As protein: CASSSRGGWTDTQYF.

The chain is built from TRBV5-1 and TRBJ2-7; 8 bases map to TRBD1. Germline V lookup: CDR1 SGHRS, CDR2 YFSETQ. CDR3 size: 14 residues. V lost 4 bases, J lost 4 bases, and 7 bases stayed unmatched. The CDR3 DNA reads TGCGCCAGCAGCCCCGGGCAGGGGGCATACGAGCAGTACTTC. Protein sequence: CASSPGQGAYEQYF.

V and J are TRBV7-9 and TRBJ2-2; no reliable D call. V dropped 4 bases and J dropped 4 bases, with 7 bases sitting between them. This CDR3 contains 13 residues. Germline V gives CDR1 SEHNR, CDR2 FQNEAQ (reference sequence). The CDR3 loop is CASSSYVTGELFF. CDR3 coding DNA: TGTGCCAGCAGCTCCTACGTCACCGGGGAGCTGTTTTTT.

V gene TRBV2 combines with J gene TRBJ2-5; TRBD2 matches 7 bases. Germline V gene sequence: CDR1 SNHLY, CDR2 FYNNEI. CDR3 length: 12 amino acids. V lost 7 bases, J lost 6 bases, and 5 bases stayed unmatched. The CDR3 region has the DNA TGTGCCAGCATCGGCGGGGGACAGACCCAGTACTTC. Translating it yields CASIGGGQTQYF.